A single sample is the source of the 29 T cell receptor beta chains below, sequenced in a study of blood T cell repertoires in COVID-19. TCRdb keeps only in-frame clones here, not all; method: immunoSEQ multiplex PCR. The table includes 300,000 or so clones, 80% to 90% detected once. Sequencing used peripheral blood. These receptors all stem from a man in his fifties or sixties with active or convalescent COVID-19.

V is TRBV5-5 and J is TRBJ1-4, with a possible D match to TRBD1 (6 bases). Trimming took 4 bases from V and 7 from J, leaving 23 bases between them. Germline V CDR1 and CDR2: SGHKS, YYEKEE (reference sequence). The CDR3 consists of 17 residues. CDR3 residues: CASSRDPQGGAGEKLFF. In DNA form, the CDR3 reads TGTGCCAGCAGCCGGGACCCCCAAGGGGGGGCGGGTGAAAAACTGTTTTTT.

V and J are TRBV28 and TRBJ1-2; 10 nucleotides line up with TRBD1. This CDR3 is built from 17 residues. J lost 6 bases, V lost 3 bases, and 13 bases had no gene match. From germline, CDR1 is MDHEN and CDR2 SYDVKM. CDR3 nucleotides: TGTGCCAGCAGTTTCGACCCTGGGACAGGGGTTTCGGATGGCTACACCTTC. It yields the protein CASSFDPGTGVSDGYTF.

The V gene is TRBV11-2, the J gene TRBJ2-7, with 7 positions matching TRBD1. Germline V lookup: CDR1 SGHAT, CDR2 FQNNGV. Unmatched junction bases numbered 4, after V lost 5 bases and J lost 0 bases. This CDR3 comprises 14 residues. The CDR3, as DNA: TGTGCCAGCAGCCCCCGGACAGGCTCCTACGAGCAGTACTTC. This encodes CASSPRTGSYEQYF.

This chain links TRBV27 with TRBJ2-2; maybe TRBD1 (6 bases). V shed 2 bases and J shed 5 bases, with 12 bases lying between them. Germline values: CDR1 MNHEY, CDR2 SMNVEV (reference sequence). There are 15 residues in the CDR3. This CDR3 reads CASSLLPTGTGELFF. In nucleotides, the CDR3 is TGTGCCAGCAGTTTACTACCAACAGGGACCGGGGAGCTGTTTTTT.

CDR3 nucleotide sequence: TGTGCCAGCAGCGTAGATGGCAGGGGTGTACAGCCCCAGCATTTT. It translates to CASSVDGRGVQPQHF. The chain has TRBV9 and TRBJ1-5; a possible D gene is TRBD1 (6 bases). Germline CDR1 SGDLS, CDR2 YYNGEE. CDR3 length: 15 amino acids. Deletions cut 0 bases from V and 7 bases from J, with 14 bases between.

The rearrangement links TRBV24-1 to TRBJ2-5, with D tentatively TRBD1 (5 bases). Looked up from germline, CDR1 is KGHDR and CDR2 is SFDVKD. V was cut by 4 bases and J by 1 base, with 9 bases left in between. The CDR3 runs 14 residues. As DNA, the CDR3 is TGTGCCACCAGTGAATCAGGGATCCAAGAGACCCAGTACTTC. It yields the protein CATSESGIQETQYF.

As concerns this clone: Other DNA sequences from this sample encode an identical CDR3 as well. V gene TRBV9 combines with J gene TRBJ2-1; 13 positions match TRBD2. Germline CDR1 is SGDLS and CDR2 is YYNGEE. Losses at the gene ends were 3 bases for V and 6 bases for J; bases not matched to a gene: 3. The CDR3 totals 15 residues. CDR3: CASSARLAGGNEQFF. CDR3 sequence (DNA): TGTGCCAGCAGCGCCCGACTAGCGGGGGGCAATGAGCAGTTCTTC.

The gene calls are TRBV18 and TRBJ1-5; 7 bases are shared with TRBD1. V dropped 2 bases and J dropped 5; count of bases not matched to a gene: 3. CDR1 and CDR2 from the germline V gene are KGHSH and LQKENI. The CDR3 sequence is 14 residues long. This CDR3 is CASSPDRADQPQHF. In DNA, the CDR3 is TGTGCCAGCTCACCAGACAGGGCAGATCAGCCCCAGCATTTT.

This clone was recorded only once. The CDR3 loop reads CASSLATGGSYNEQFF. In DNA, the CDR3 is TGTGCCAGCAGTTTGGCTACAGGGGGCTCCTACAATGAGCAGTTCTTC. The rearrangement links TRBV28 to TRBJ2-1; 8 nucleotides agree with TRBD1. V was pared by 3 bases and J by 0 bases, with 4 bases of the junction left unmatched. The CDR3 extends over 16 amino acids. From germline, CDR1 is MDHEN and CDR2 SYDVKM.

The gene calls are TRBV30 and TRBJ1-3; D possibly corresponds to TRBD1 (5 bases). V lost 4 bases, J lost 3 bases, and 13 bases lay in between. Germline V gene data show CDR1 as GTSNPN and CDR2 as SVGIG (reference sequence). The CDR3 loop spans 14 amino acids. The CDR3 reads CAWTRGRYGNTIYF. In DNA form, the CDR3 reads TGTGCCTGGACCCGGGGGAGGTATGGAAACACCATATATTTT.

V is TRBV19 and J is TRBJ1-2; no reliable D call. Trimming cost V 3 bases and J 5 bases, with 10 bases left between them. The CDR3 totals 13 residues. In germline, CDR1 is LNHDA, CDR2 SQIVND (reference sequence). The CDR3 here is CASSIGGQYGYTF. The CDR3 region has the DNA TGTGCCAGTAGTATCGGAGGCCAGTATGGCTACACCTTC.

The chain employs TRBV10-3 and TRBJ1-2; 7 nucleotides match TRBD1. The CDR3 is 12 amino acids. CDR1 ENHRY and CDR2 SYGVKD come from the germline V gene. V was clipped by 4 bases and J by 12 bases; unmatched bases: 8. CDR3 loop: CAISATGRIDTF. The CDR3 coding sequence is TGTGCCATCAGTGCGACAGGGAGAATCGACACCTTC.

The CDR3 DNA follows: TGTGCCACCAGCAAGACTAGCGGGAACTCCTACGAGCAGTACTTC. Residues: CATSKTSGNSYEQYF. The V gene is TRBV15, the J gene TRBJ2-7, with 11 bases that match TRBD2. Germline V gene lookup returns CDR1 LNHNV and CDR2 YYDKDF (reference sequence). V was clipped by 4 bases and J by 0 bases; unmatched bases: 2. The CDR3 runs 15 residues.

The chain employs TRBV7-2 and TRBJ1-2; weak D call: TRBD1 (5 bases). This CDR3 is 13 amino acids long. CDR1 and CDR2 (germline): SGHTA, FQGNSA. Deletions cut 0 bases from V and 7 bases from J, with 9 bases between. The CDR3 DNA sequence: TGTGCCAGCAGCTTAGCAGGCAGGGCTGGCTACACCTTC. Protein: CASSLAGRAGYTF.

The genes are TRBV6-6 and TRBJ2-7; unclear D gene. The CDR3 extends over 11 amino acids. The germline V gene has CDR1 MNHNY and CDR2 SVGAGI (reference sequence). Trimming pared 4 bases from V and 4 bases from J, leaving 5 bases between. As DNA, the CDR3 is TGTGCCAGCAGTTTTTATTACGAGCAGTACTTC. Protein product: CASSFYYEQYF.

Here the CDR3 reads CASSPGGDRGRGETQYF. CDR3 DNA sequence: TGTGCCAGCAGCCCCGGGGGAGACCGGGGAAGAGGGGAGACCCAGTACTTC. V is TRBV11-3 and J is TRBJ2-5; D might be TRBD2 (6 bases). V was clipped by 5 bases and J by 5 bases, with 24 bases between them. This CDR3 has 17 residues. Germline V gene sequence: CDR1 SGHNT, CDR2 YENEEA.

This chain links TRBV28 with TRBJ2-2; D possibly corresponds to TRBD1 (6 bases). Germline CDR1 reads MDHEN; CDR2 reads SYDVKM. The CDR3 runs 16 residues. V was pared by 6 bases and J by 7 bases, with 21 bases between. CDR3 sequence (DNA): TGTGCCAGCAGCCCCCCAGGGGCTACTCGAAGCGGGGAGCTGTTTTTT. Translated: CASSPPGATRSGELFF. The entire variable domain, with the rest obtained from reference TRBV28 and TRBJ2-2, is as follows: DVKVTQSSRYLVKRTGEKVFLECVQDMDHENMFWYRQDPGLGLRLIYFSYDVKMKEKGDIPEGYSVSREKKERFSLILESASTNQTSMYLCASSPPGATRSGELFFGEGSRLTVL.

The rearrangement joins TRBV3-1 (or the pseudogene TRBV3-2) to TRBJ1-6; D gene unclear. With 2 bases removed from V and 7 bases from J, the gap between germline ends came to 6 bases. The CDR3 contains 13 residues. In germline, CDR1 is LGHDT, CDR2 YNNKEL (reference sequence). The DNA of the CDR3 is TGTGCCAGCAGCCAAAGCAGGAATTCACCCCTCCACTTT. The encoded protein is CASSQSRNSPLHF.

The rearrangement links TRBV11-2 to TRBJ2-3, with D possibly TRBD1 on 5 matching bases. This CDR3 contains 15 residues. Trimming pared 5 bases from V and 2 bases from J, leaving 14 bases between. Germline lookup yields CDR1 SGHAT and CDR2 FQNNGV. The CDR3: CASSGDRVFTDTQYF. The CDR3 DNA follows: TGTGCCAGCAGCGGAGACAGAGTATTCACAGATACGCAGTATTTT.

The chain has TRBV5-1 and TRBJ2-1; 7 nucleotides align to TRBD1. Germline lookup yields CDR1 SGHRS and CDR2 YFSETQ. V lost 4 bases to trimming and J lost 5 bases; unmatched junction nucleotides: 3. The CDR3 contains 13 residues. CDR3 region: CASSTGTDNEQFF. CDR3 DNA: TGCGCCAGCAGCACAGGGACAGACAATGAGCAGTTCTTC.

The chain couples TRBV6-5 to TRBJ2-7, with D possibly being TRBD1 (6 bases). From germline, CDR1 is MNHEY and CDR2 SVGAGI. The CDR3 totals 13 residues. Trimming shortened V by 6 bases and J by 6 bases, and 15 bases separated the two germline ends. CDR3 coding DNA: TGTGCCAGCAGCCCCAGGGGATTTGGCGAGCAGTACTTC. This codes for CASSPRGFGEQYF.

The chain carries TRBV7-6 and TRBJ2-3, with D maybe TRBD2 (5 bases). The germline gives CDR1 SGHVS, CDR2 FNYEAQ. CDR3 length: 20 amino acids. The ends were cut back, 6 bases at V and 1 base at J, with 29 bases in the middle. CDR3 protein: CASSFPSGTLYKEGTDTQYF. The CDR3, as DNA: TGTGCCAGCAGTTTCCCCTCGGGAACTTTATATAAGGAGGGCACAGATACGCAGTATTTT.

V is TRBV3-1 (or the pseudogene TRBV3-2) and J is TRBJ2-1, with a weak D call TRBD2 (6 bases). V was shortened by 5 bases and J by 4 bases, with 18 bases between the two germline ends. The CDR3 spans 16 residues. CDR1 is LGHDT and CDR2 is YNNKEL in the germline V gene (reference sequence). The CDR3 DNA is TGTGCCAGCAGCGAAGGGGTAATAGCGGTGTACAATGAGCAGTTCTTC. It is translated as CASSEGVIAVYNEQFF.

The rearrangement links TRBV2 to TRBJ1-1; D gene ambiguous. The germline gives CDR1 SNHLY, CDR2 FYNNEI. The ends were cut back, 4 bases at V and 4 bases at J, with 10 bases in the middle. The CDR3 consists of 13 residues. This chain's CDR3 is CASSGPTPTEAFF. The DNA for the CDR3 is TGTGCCAGCAGTGGGCCCACCCCCACTGAAGCTTTCTTT.

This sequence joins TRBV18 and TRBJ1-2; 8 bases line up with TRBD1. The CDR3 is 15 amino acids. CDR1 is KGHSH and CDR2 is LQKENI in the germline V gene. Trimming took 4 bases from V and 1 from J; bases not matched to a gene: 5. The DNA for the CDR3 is TGTGCCAGCTCACTTGGACAGGGACTTAACTATGGCTACACCTTC. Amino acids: CASSLGQGLNYGYTF.

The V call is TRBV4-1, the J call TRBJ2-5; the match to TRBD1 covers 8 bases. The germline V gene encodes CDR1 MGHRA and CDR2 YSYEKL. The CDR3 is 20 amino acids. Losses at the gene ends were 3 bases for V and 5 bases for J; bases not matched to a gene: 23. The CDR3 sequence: CASSQEMPRPGTGFRETQYF. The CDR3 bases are TGCGCCAGCAGCCAGGAAATGCCTCGTCCCGGGACAGGTTTCAGGGAGACCCAGTACTTC.

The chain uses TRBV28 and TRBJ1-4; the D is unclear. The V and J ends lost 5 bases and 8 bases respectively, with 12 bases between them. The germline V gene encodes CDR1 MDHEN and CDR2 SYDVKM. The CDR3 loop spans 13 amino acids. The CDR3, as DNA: TGTGCCAGCAGTGGCCTGGCGCGGGAAAAACTGTTTTTT. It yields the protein CASSGLAREKLFF.

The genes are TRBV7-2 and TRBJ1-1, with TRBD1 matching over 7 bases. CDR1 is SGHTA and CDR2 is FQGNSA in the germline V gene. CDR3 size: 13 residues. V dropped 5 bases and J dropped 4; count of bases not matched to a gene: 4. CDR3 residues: CASSTGQLTEAFF. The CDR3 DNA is TGTGCCAGCAGCACGGGACAGCTCACTGAAGCTTTCTTT.

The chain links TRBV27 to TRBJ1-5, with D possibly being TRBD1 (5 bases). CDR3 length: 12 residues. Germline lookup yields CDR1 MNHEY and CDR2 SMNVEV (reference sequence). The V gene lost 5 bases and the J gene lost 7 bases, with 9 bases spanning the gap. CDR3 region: CASSTGGQPQHF. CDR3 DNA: TGTGCCAGCAGTACGGGGGGGCAGCCCCAGCATTTT.